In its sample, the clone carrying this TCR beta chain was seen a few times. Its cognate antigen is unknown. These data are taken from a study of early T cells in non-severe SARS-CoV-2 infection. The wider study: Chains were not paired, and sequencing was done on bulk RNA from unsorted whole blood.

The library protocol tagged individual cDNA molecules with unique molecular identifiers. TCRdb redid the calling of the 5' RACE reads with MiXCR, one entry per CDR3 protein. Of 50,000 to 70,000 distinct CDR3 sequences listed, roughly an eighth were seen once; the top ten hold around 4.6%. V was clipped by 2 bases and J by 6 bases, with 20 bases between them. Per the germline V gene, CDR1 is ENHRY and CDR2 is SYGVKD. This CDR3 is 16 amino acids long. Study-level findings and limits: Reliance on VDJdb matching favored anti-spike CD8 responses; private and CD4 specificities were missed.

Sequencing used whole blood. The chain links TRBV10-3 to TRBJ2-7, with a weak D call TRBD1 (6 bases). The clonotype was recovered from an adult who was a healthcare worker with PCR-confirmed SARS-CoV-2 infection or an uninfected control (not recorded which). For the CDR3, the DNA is TGTGCCATCAGTGAGGATGTAAGGCAGGGGCGTACCGAGCAGTACTTC. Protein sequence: CAISEDVRQGRTEQYF.